These T cell receptor beta chains were read from a single sample in a study of T cell clones after liver transplantation. Profiled with immunoSEQ multiplex PCR; TCRdb holds only in-frame clones, not every one. The sample lists about 120,000 clones, around nine tenths occurring once. The specimen was CD4+ T cells from blood, collected 12 months after liver transplant. The source is a human patient who received a liver transplant. Some of the T cells might come from the graft donor. The CDR3 runs from the conserved cysteine through the conserved F or W. Fields, in order: J gene, V gene, D gene, clone size, CDR3 DNA, CDR3 protein. A D gene is named only where the DNA matches it firmly. The size entry is marked missing in some rows and otherwise reads once, few, many or a size class.

TRBJ2-1	TRBV10-1	TRBD2	NA	TGCGCCAGCAGTGAAAGGACTAGCGCAAATGAGCAGTTCTTC	CASSERTSANEQFF
TRBJ2-2	TRBV19	TRBD1	NA	TGTGCCAGTACCAAACAGGGGGTCGACACCGGGGAGCTGTTTTTT	CASTKQGVDTGELFF
TRBJ2-1	TRBV25-1	NA	NA	TGTGCCAGCAGTGAATTAGGTCGGGAGTACAATGAGCAGTTCTTC	CASSELGREYNEQFF
TRBJ2-6	TRBV2	NA	medium-sized	TGTGCCAGCGGAGGTAACGTCCTGACTTTC	CASGGNVLTF
TRBJ2-5	TRBV11-3	TRBD1	NA	TGTGCCAGCAGCTTACCGACAGGGCAAGAGACCCAGTACTTC	CASSLPTGQETQYF
TRBJ2-1	TRBV29-1	TRBD2	NA	TGCAGCGCTACACCCGGGACTACCCAAGGGGAGCAGTTCTTC	CSATPGTTQGEQFF
TRBJ1-2	TRBV5-1	NA	NA	TGCGCCAGCAGCCTGACAGAGCCTTGGCTTGGCTACACCTTC	CASSLTEPWLGYTF
TRBJ1-4	TRBV11-3	NA	NA	TGTGCCAGCAGCTTAGATGCGGGAGGCGAAAAACTGTTTTTT	CASSLDAGGEKLFF
TRBJ2-5	TRBV9	NA	NA	TGTGCCAGCAGCGTAGAGGGTGGAGAGACCCAGTACTTC	CASSVEGGETQYF
TRBJ1-2	TRBV28	TRBD1	NA	TGTGCCAGCAGTTTATCAGCAGGGGGCTATGGCTACACCTTC	CASSLSAGGYGYTF
TRBJ2-2	TRBV18	NA	NA	TGTGCCAGCTCACCCAGGGCGTCCGCCGGGGAGCTGTTTTTT	CASSPRASAGELFF
TRBJ2-5	TRBV7-9	NA	few	TGTGCCAGCAGCTTAGGTACAGCTAAGGAGACCCAGTACTTC	CASSLGTAKETQYF
TRBJ1-1	TRBV5-1	NA	NA	TGCGCCAGCAGCTTGGGGGAACTGGGCACTGAAGCTTTCTTT	CASSLGELGTEAFF
TRBJ1-2	TRBV9	TRBD1	NA	TGTGCCAGCAGCGCCGTAAACAGGGGCTATGGCTACACCTTC	CASSAVNRGYGYTF
TRBJ2-1	TRBV5-1	TRBD2	NA	TGCGCCAGCAGCTCACGTCCGGGACTAGCGGGCGGCAATGAGCAGTTCTTC	CASSSRPGLAGGNEQFF
TRBJ2-7	TRBV19	TRBD1	NA	TGTGCCAGTAGTAACCGACAGGGGGCCAACTACGAGCAGTACTTC	CASSNRQGANYEQYF
TRBJ1-1	TRBV4-1	NA	NA	TGCGCCAGCAGCCAAGATTGGATAGAGGGGGGCCGGGTGAACACTGAAGCTTTCTTT	CASSQDWIEGGRVNTEAFF
TRBJ1-2	TRBV20-1	NA	NA	TGCAGTGCCTTCGAAAACTATGGCTACACCTTC	CSAFENYGYTF
TRBJ2-5	TRBV5-1	NA	NA	TGCGCCAGCAGTAAGGCAGACCCGTACCAAGAGACCCAGTACTTC	CASSKADPYQETQYF
TRBJ1-5	TRBV6-1	NA	NA	TGTGCCAGCAGAGATAACGATGTGCCCCAGCATTTT	CASRDNDVPQHF
TRBJ1-5	TRBV7-9	NA	few	TGTGCCAGCAGCTCGTCAGGGATCAATCAGCCCCAGCATTTT	CASSSSGINQPQHF
TRBJ2-3	TRBV18	NA	NA	TGTGCCAGCTCACCGCTGCCCCCCCAGGGCACAGATACGCAGTATTTT	CASSPLPPQGTDTQYF
TRBJ2-7	TRBV28	TRBD1	once	TGTGCCAGCAGAAACCCGGGACAGATCAACTCCTACGAGCAGTACTTC	CASRNPGQINSYEQYF
TRBJ1-3	TRBV15	TRBD1	NA	TGTGCCACCAGCAGAGGACAGGGGATCGGAAACACCATATATTTT	CATSRGQGIGNTIYF
TRBJ2-1	TRBV15	NA	NA	TGTGCCACCAGCAGAGGAGAGCGGTCGGCGGGTGAGCAGTTCTTC	CATSRGERSAGEQFF
TRBJ2-6	TRBV19	NA	NA	TGTGCCAGTAGCGGGGGCGGACGCTCTGGGGCCAACGTCCTGACTTTC	CASSGGGRSGANVLTF
TRBJ2-2	TRBV11-2	NA	once	TGTGCCAGCAGATTCACCGGGGAGCTGTTTTTT	CASRFTGELFF
TRBJ1-2	TRBV9	NA	few	TGTGCCAGCAGCGGGACTGATGGCTACACCTTC	CASSGTDGYTF
TRBJ1-5	TRBV27	NA	few	TGTGCCAGCAGTTCCCTGGGGGCTAGCAATCAGCCCCAGCATTTT	CASSSLGASNQPQHF
TRBJ2-7	TRBV6-5	NA	NA	TGTGCCAGCAGTTACCGGCGGAGAGGGACGGAGGAGCAGTACTTC	CASSYRRRGTEEQYF
TRBJ1-5	TRBV6-1	TRBD1	NA	TGTGCCAGCAGTTCGACAGGGGGGGATCAGCCCCAGCATTTT	CASSSTGGDQPQHF
TRBJ2-7	TRBV2	TRBD2	NA	TGTGCCAGCAGTCTAGCGGGAGGATCCTACGAGCAGTACTTC	CASSLAGGSYEQYF
TRBJ1-1	TRBV19	NA	NA	TGTGCCAGTATTGCCGGGCAGGGACGGGGTAGGAACACTGAAGCTTTCTTT	CASIAGQGRGRNTEAFF
TRBJ2-2	TRBV7-7	TRBD2	NA	TGTGCCAGTTCACCGGGAGGGAGGGACACCGGGGAGCTGTTTTTT	CASSPGGRDTGELFF
TRBJ2-3	TRBV6-5	TRBD1	NA	TGTGCCAGCAGTTACGCGGGGACAGGGATCACAGATACGCAGTATTTT	CASSYAGTGITDTQYF
TRBJ1-3	TRBV5-4	TRBD1	NA	TGTGCCAGCAGTTTAGGGGGCGACCTATCTGGAAACACCATATATTTT	CASSLGGDLSGNTIYF
TRBJ1-2	TRBV5-1	NA	NA	TGCGCCAGCAGCTCGCCGGGTCTTTACCACACCTTC	CASSSPGLYHTF
TRBJ1-5	TRBV27	NA	NA	TGTGCCAGCAGTTTCGGGGTGCGCAATCAGCCCCAGCATTTT	CASSFGVRNQPQHF
TRBJ2-3	TRBV7-7	TRBD2	NA	TGTGCCAGCAGCTCCCGACTAGCGGGAGCGGGGACAGATACGCAGTATTTT	CASSSRLAGAGTDTQYF
TRBJ1-4	TRBV28	TRBD1	NA	TGTGCCAGCAGTTGGACAGGGGAAAAACTGTTTTTT	CASSWTGEKLFF
TRBJ2-5	TRBV10-2	TRBD2	once	TGCGCCAGCAGGGGACTAGCGGGAGAGGAGACCCAGTACTTC	CASRGLAGEETQYF
TRBJ2-7	TRBV7-2	TRBD2	NA	TGTGCCAGCAGCCCGAGACTAGCGGGTGCCTACGAGCAGTACTTC	CASSPRLAGAYEQYF
TRBJ2-1	TRBV5-1	TRBD1	few	TGCGCCAGCAGCACGCTAAGCGGACAGGGAAACAATGAGCAGTTCTTC	CASSTLSGQGNNEQFF
TRBJ1-1	TRBV27	TRBD1	NA	TGTGCCAGCAGTCAAAGACAGGGAAGTACTGAAGCTTTCTTT	CASSQRQGSTEAFF
TRBJ1-2	TRBV13	NA	NA	TGTGCCAGCAGCTTAGGTATTGAGGGCGGGGGCTACACCTTC	CASSLGIEGGGYTF
TRBJ2-1	TRBV7-9	TRBD2	NA	TGTGCCAGCAGCGCGGGACTCAAGCCTAGCGGGAGTTTTATCAATGAGCAGTTCTTC	CASSAGLKPSGSFINEQFF
TRBJ2-1	TRBV10-2	TRBD2	NA	TGCGCCAGCAGTGGACTAGCGGGAAACACCTACAATGAGCAGTTCTTC	CASSGLAGNTYNEQFF
TRBJ2-3	TRBV18	TRBD1	once	TGTGCCAGCTCACAGGGACAGGGGGCGAATACGCAGTATTTT	CASSQGQGANTQYF
TRBJ2-7	TRBV30	TRBD2	NA	TGTGCCTGGAAAGGGCGAGGGAGCGGGAGATCCTACGAGCAGTACTTC	CAWKGRGSGRSYEQYF
TRBJ2-5	TRBV11-2	TRBD1	NA	TGTGCCAGCAGCTCCGGACAGGGGGAGACCCAGTACTTC	CASSSGQGETQYF
TRBJ2-7	TRBV2	NA	NA	TGTGCCAGCAGGCTGGCCGAGCAGTACTTC	CASRLAEQYF
TRBJ2-7	TRBV11-1	NA	NA	TGTGCCAGCAGCTTGTCCCGGCAGGGGCCCGCCTACGAGCAGTACTTC	CASSLSRQGPAYEQYF
TRBJ1-5	TRBV5-1	NA	NA	TGCGCCAGCAGCACCCCCGGGAAGTCGGGCAATCAGCCCCAGCATTTT	CASSTPGKSGNQPQHF
TRBJ2-6	TRBV10-3	NA	NA	TGTGCCATCAGTGAGTCCGGAGGGGAACCTGGGGCCAACGTCCTGACTTTC	CAISESGGEPGANVLTF
TRBJ2-1	TRBV19	NA	few	TGTGCCAGTAGTACTCCCGGGACACTTAATGAGCAGTTCTTC	CASSTPGTLNEQFF